Sequencing of this T cell receptor beta chain was carried out in a study of OX40 agonist ivuxolimab in advanced cancers. Whole-study context: Partial responses were seen in three patients, one with hepatocellular carcinoma and two with cutaneous melanoma. Study-level results: Expanded clones belonging to CD8+ T cells outnumbered, on average, those of CD4+.

As regards this clone: Its antigen is undetermined.

CDR3 length: 14 residues. Germline trimming cut 3 bases from V and 5 bases from J; bases unmatched to any gene: 5. Germline values: CDR1 MGHDK, CDR2 SYGVNS. Data came from immunoSEQ multiplex PCR; TCRdb stores just in-frame clones and leaves some out. The table has about 37,000 clones, more than 85% seen once. The rearrangement joins TRBV25-1 to TRBJ2-3, with TRBD2 identical over 7 bases. The sample was CD4+ or CD8+ T cells sorted from blood, taken in a trial of the OX40 agonist ivuxolimab. The sequence came from an adult with an advanced solid tumor such as melanoma, head and neck, liver or kidney cancer. The CDR3 sequence: CASSDWRGKDTQYF. The CDR3 region has the DNA TGTGCCAGCAGTGATTGGCGGGGGAAAGATACGCAGTATTTT.